This note documents a single T cell receptor (beta chain) sequence. Its antigen is not identified. This sample stems from a study of Ad26.COV2.S vaccination and SARS-CoV-2 variants. Study-wide context: A participant enrolled in the COV1001 Ad26.COV2.S trial arm provided the sample.

TCRdb's table, derived via immunoSEQ multiplex PCR, lists solely in-frame clones and lacks some. The table has over 450,000 clones, roughly nine tenths seen once. The treatment is: approximately 18 received Ad26.COV2.S at low or high dose, single or two shots; several received placebo; per-sample allocation not given. Sampling took place 63 days after the first vaccine or placebo injection. What was given as vaccine was an Ad26 vector encoding Wuhan-strain SARS-CoV-2 spike. Germline CDR1 is MDHEN and CDR2 is SYDVKM. Trimming stripped 8 bases from V and 1 base from J, with 12 bases between. There are 13 residues in the CDR3. Whole-study results and caveats: Spike-specific TCR breadth was greater in vaccine than placebo recipients.

This TCR came from a person between 18 and 65 years old who received the Ad26.COV2.S COVID-19 vaccine or a placebo. The material was peripheral blood, obtained in a trial of Ad26.COV2.S vaccine versus placebo. The rearrangement joins TRBV28 to TRBJ2-7; perhaps TRBD2 as D (5 bases). CDR3 nucleotide sequence: TGTGCCAGCCAAGGGAGTTTATCCTACGAGCAGTACTTC. Protein sequence: CASQGSLSYEQYF.